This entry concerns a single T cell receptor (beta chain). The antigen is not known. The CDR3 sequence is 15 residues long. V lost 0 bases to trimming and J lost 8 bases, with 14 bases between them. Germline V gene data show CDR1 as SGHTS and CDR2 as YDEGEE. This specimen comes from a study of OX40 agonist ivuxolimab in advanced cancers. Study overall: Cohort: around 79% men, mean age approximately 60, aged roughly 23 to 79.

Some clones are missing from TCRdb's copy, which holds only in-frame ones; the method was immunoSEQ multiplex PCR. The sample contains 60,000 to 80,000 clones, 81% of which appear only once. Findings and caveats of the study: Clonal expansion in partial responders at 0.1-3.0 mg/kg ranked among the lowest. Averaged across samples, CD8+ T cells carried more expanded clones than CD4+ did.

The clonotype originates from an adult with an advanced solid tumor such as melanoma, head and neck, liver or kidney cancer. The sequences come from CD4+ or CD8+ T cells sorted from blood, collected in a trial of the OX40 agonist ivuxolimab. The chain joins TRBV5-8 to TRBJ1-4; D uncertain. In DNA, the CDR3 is TGTGCCAGCAGCTTGGATGGGAGATGGGGAGAAAAACTGTTTTTT. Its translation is CASSLDGRWGEKLFF.